Listed below are T cell receptor beta chains from one sample, sequenced in a study of blood T cell repertoires in COVID-19. Measured with immunoSEQ multiplex PCR; TCRdb has only the in-frame clones, and not every one. The table has approximately 220,000 clones, about 83% seen once. Sequencing input: peripheral blood. These receptors were collected from a woman in her 40s with active or convalescent COVID-19. Each CDR3 is given with its conserved first and last residue. The D gene is left open where the match is weak. Size tells how often a clone was seen (once, few, many) or the class of an expanded clone, and some rows leave it out.

J: TRBJ2-7
D: TRBD1
V: TRBV28
size: .
CDR3: CASNGQGLSSSYEQYF
DNA: TGTGCCAGCAACGGACAGGGGTTATCTAGCTCCTACGAGCAGTACTTC

J: TRBJ1-5
D: TRBD1
V: TRBV4-1
size: .
CDR3: CASSPGQGAGNQPQHF
DNA: TGCGCCAGCAGTCCGGGACAGGGGGCAGGCAATCAGCCCCAGCATTTT

J: TRBJ2-7
D: .
V: TRBV12-3/TRBV12-4
size: .
CDR3: CASRASSYEQYF
DNA: TGTGCCAGCAGAGCTTCCTCCTACGAGCAGTACTTC

J: TRBJ1-4
D: TRBD1
V: TRBV3-1/TRBV3-2
size: once
CDR3: CASSPSAGGNEKLFF
DNA: TGTGCCAGCAGCCCCTCGGCAGGGGGGAATGAAAAACTGTTTTTT

J: TRBJ2-1
D: TRBD2
V: TRBV7-9
size: .
CDR3: CASSLETGLARYNEQFF
DNA: TGTGCCAGCAGCTTAGAAACGGGACTAGCGCGATACAATGAGCAGTTCTTC

J: TRBJ2-1
D: .
V: TRBV7-2
size: .
CDR3: CASSLYSEQFF
DNA: TGTGCCAGCAGCTTGTACAGTGAGCAGTTCTTC

J: TRBJ2-7
D: .
V: TRBV21-1
size: .
CDR3: CASSKGLLVTYEQYF
DNA: TGTGCCAGCAGCAAGGGACTATTGGTAACCTACGAGCAGTACTTC

J: TRBJ1-4
D: TRBD1
V: TRBV5-6
size: .
CDR3: CASSWTGQMNEKLFF
DNA: TGTGCCAGCAGCTGGACGGGACAGATGAATGAAAAACTGTTTTTT

J: TRBJ1-5
D: .
V: TRBV4-2
size: .
CDR3: CASSLNLNSNQPQHF
DNA: TGTGCCAGCAGCCTGAACTTGAACAGCAATCAGCCCCAGCATTTT

J: TRBJ2-7
D: TRBD1
V: TRBV5-6
size: .
CDR3: CASSYGGTGVYEQYF
DNA: TGTGCCAGCAGCTACGGAGGGACAGGGGTCTACGAGCAGTACTTC

J: TRBJ2-7
D: .
V: TRBV28
size: few
CDR3: CASSSPLQGYEQYF
DNA: TGTGCCAGCAGTTCTCCCCTGCAGGGGTACGAGCAGTACTTC

J: TRBJ2-3
D: .
V: TRBV2
size: .
CDR3: CASRALGGGTDTQYF
DNA: TGTGCCAGCAGAGCTCTGGGCGGGGGCACAGATACGCAGTATTTT

J: TRBJ2-7
D: TRBD2
V: TRBV4-2
size: .
CDR3: CASSQDLGGSSYEQYF
DNA: TGTGCCAGCAGCCAAGATCTTGGCGGGAGCTCCTACGAGCAGTACTTC

J: TRBJ2-3
D: .
V: TRBV29-1
size: .
CDR3: CSVEVTGSPGDTQYF
DNA: TGCAGCGTTGAAGTAACAGGTTCCCCTGGAGATACGCAGTATTTT

J: TRBJ1-5
D: .
V: TRBV5-1
size: .
CDR3: CASSLGANQPQHF
DNA: TGCGCCAGCAGCTTGGGAGCCAATCAGCCCCAGCATTTT

J: TRBJ1-6
D: .
V: TRBV10-3
size: .
CDR3: CASGRRMSNSPLHF
DNA: TGTGCCTCTGGTCGGAGGATGTCTAATTCACCCCTCCACTTT

J: TRBJ1-4
D: .
V: TRBV11-3
size: .
CDR3: CASSPPESTNEKLFF
DNA: TGTGCCAGCAGCCCCCCGGAGTCAACTAATGAAAAACTGTTTTTT

J: TRBJ2-3
D: .
V: TRBV7-9
size: .
CDR3: CASLERASRPDTQYF
DNA: TGTGCCAGTTTGGAGCGGGCGAGTCGGCCAGATACGCAGTATTTT

J: TRBJ1-5
D: .
V: TRBV19
size: once
CDR3: CASSMSGNRPQHF
DNA: TGTGCCAGTAGTATGTCGGGGAACCGGCCCCAGCATTTT

J: TRBJ2-3
D: .
V: TRBV3-1/TRBV3-2
size: .
CDR3: CASSHVGTHGADTQYF
DNA: TGTGCCAGCAGCCACGTGGGGACACATGGTGCAGATACGCAGTATTTT

J: TRBJ1-1
D: TRBD1
V: TRBV3-1/TRBV3-2
size: .
CDR3: CASSRIRDSEAFF
DNA: TGTGCCAGCAGCCGTATCCGGGACAGTGAAGCTTTCTTT

J: TRBJ1-3
D: TRBD1
V: TRBV7-9
size: .
CDR3: CASSLWDSKSGNTIYF
DNA: TGTGCCAGCAGCCTATGGGACAGTAAATCTGGAAACACCATATATTTT

J: TRBJ2-5
D: TRBD2
V: TRBV7-6
size: .
CDR3: CASSLGTSGGRQETQYF
DNA: TGTGCCAGCAGCTTAGGGACTAGCGGGGGACGCCAAGAGACCCAGTACTTC

J: TRBJ2-5
D: .
V: TRBV16
size: .
CDR3: CASSQGQYQETQYF
DNA: TGTGCCAGCAGCCAAGGACAGTACCAAGAGACCCAGTACTTC

J: TRBJ2-7
D: TRBD2
V: TRBV5-1
size: once
CDR3: CASSFGGTSGRTEQYF
DNA: TGCGCCAGCAGCTTTGGGGGGACTAGCGGGAGAACCGAGCAGTACTTC

J: TRBJ2-3
D: TRBD1
V: TRBV4-2
size: .
CDR3: CASSQVSGTGGGRGTQYF
DNA: TGTGCCAGCAGCCAAGTCTCCGGGACAGGGGGCGGAAGGGGTACGCAGTATTTT

J: TRBJ2-7
D: .
V: TRBV6-6
size: .
CDR3: CASSPGVGGEQYF
DNA: TGTGCCAGCAGTCCCGGCGTGGGAGGCGAGCAGTACTTC

J: TRBJ1-2
D: TRBD1
V: TRBV18
size: .
CDR3: CASSQGGIFGYTF
DNA: TGTGCCAGCTCACAAGGGGGCATCTTTGGCTACACCTTC

J: TRBJ1-1
D: .
V: TRBV3-1/TRBV3-2
size: .
CDR3: CASRKQNSQTEAFF
DNA: TGTGCCAGCAGAAAACAGAACAGTCAAACTGAAGCTTTCTTT

J: TRBJ2-3
D: .
V: TRBV24-1
size: once
CDR3: CATSDFGRSPSTDTQYF
DNA: TGTGCCACCAGTGATTTTGGCAGGTCTCCTAGCACAGATACGCAGTATTTT

J: TRBJ2-7
D: TRBD2
V: TRBV13
size: .
CDR3: CASSARGGQSYEQYF
DNA: TGTGCCAGCAGCGCCCGGGGGGGCCAATCCTACGAGCAGTACTTC

J: TRBJ1-2
D: .
V: TRBV5-6
size: .
CDR3: CASSLKGGLNYGYTF
DNA: TGTGCCAGCAGCTTGAAAGGGGGTCTTAACTATGGCTACACCTTC

J: TRBJ2-1
D: .
V: TRBV19
size: .
CDR3: CASSSRDSFKNEQFF
DNA: TGTGCCAGTAGTAGCCGGGACTCCTTTAAGAATGAGCAGTTCTTC

J: TRBJ2-6
D: TRBD1
V: TRBV12-5
size: few
CDR3: CASGLDRGPGANVLTF
DNA: TGTGCTAGTGGTTTGGACAGGGGACCCGGGGCCAACGTCCTGACTTTC

J: TRBJ1-5
D: TRBD1
V: TRBV2
size: .
CDR3: CASSGQGQQPQHF
DNA: TGTGCCAGCAGTGGCCAGGGACAGCAGCCCCAGCATTTT